This T cell receptor (beta chain) was identified in a study of human T cells and chemical hapten exposure. Study outcomes and limitations: Every donor had alopecia, and their immune response may therefore differ from healthy people's. Significantly more large CDR3 similarity clusters were formed by expanded TCRs than by controls.

As concerns this clonotype: Its target is not known.

The time point here: patch test 2, 6 weeks after DPC sensitization. Specified treatment: therapeutic diphenylcyclopropenone sensitization with weekly scalp DPC. People who gave samples had alopecia, were 18 to 70 years old, and were suitable for DPC. From whole blood left unfractionated, total RNA was extracted. TCRdb re-called the RACE reads through MiXCR, storing one row per CDR3 protein. The sample has around 360,000 distinct CDR3 sequences, just under 6.5% seen once. Germline V lookup: CDR1 PRHDT, CDR2 FYEKMQ (reference sequence). Trimming shortened V by 4 bases and J by 8 bases, and 17 bases separated the two germline ends. There are 14 residues in the CDR3.

The sample was whole blood, taken in connection with sensitization to the hapten diphenylcyclopropenone (DPC). The chain is built from TRBV13 and TRBJ1-1; a possible D gene is TRBD1 (5 bases). The source is a woman younger than 30 with alopecia areata. Some clones in this sample may be carry-over from other donors' samples. CDR3 coding DNA: TGTGCCAGCAGCTCCGGACGGGGCGCGAGAGAAGCTTTCTTT. Encoded protein: CASSSGRGAREAFF.